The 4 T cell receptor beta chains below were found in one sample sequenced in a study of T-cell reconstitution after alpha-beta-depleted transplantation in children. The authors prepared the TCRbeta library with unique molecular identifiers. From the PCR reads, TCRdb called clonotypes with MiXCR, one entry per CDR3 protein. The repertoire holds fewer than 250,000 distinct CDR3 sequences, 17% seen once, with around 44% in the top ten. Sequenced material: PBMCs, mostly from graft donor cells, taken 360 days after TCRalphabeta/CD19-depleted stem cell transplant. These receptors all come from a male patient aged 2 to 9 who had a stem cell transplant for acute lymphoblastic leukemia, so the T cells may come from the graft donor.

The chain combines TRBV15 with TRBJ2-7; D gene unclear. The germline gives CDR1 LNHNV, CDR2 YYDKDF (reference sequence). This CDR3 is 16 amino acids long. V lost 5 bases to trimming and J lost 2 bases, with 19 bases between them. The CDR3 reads CATSPQNDKTAYEQYF. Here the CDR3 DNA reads TGTGCCACCAGCCCTCAGAATGACAAGACGGCCTACGAGCAGTACTTC.

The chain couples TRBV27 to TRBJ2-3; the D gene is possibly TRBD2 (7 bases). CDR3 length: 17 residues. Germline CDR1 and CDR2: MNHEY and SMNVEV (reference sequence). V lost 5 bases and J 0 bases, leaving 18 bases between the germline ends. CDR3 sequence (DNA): TGTGCCAGCAGTCCAGAGGGGGGGACTGAGAGCACAGATACGCAGTATTTT. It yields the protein CASSPEGGTESTDTQYF.

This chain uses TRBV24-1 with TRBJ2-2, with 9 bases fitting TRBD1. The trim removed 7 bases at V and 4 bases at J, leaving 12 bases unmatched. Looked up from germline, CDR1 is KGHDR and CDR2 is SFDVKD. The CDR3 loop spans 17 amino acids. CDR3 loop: CATSRRSGTGFTGELFF. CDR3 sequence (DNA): TGTGCCACCAGCCGTAGATCCGGGACAGGGTTCACCGGGGAGCTGTTTTTT.

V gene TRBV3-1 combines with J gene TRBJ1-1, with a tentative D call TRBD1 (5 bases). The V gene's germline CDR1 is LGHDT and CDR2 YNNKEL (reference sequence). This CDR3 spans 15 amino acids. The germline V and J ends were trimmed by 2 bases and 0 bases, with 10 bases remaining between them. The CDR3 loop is CASSQKEGMNTEAFF. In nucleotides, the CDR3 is TGTGCCAGCAGCCAAAAGGAGGGGATGAACACTGAAGCTTTCTTT.